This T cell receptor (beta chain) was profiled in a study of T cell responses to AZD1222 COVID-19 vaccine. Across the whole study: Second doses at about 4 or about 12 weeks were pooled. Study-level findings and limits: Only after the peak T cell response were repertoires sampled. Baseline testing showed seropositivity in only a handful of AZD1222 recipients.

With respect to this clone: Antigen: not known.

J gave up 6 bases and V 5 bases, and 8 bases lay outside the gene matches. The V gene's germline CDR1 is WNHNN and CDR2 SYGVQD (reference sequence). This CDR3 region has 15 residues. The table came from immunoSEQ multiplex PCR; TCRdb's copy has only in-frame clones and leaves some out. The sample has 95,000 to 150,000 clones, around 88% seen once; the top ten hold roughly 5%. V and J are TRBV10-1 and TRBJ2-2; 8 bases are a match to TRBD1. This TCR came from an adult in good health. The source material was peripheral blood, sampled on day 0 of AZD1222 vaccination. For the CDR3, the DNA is TGCGCCAGCAGTAGGCAGGGGGCTAAAGCCGGGGAGCTGTTTTTT. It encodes CASSRQGAKAGELFF.